This entry describes one T cell receptor (beta chain). The target of this receptor is not known. Per-base qualities were not stored, and no clone one base away is much larger. V drops 3 bases and J drops 5 bases, leaving 18 bases in between. Inclusive of the bounding cysteine and phenylalanine, the CDR3 is 15 residues long. The CDR3 DNA has 45 bases and is translated from base 1. The germline V gene provides CDR1 SGHRS and CDR2 YFSETQ. Libraries came from the immunoSEQ multiplex PCR assay. The multiplex PCR relied on a mix of 60 forward primers for TCR Vbeta segments and 13 reverse primers for TCR Jbeta segments. The CDR3 region of rearranged TCR beta genes was amplified from genomic DNA by a multiplex PCR assay. On the Illumina HiSeq System, the amplified TCR beta libraries were sequenced as 87-base-pair reads. The original methods were these. A later analysis counted about 76 million unique TCR beta chains across the 500 to 850 repertoires, and roughly 9.9 million of these chains were shared by at least two donors. A nearest-neighbor algorithm error-corrected the raw reads and collapsed the reads into unique sequences, merging closely related sequences to remove PCR and sequencing errors. Alignment of CDR3 sequences to IMGT reference sequences was used to assign V, D and J gene segments. For a sequence to be retained, a match of at least six nucleotides to both a V gene segment and a J gene segment was required. Rearrangements were classified as productive when the CDR3 lacked stop codons and remained in frame with V and J, and all other rearrangements were classified as non-productive. CDR3 was defined according to IMGT convention as the region running from the second conserved V-encoded cysteine to the conserved J-encoded phenylalanine. Sequences without an unambiguous match to a single V gene segment were excluded from the earlier analysis of about 640 of the donors. In an earlier analysis of several hundred of the donors, V segments were called functional above 56.7% productive rearrangements and were called segregating when the between-donor standard deviation exceeded 5%. A statistical classification framework was built to diagnose cytomegalovirus status from the catalog of TCR beta chain sequences. A later analysis assigned V and J genes by comparing TCR nucleotide sequences with IMGT/GENE-DB human TR gene sequences. In a later analysis, CDR3 sequences and most-parsimonious VDJ recombination scenarios were assigned using the TCRdist pipeline. In a later analysis, every TCR beta chain was defined by the combination of its CDR3 amino acid sequence and its V-gene family, and reads without a unique V-gene family were dropped. As a way to deal with suspected cross-contamination and a sequencing artifact, a later analysis dropped more than 500 nucleotide sequences that were highly shared and had low generation probability. In a later analysis, a clonal expansion index for each public chain was calculated from normalized within-repertoire ranks of inferred template counts. In a later analysis, generation probabilities were computed with a VDJ recombination model fitted to out-of-frame rearrangements, and the resulting probabilities were checked against IGoR. In a later analysis, TCR-TCR, TCR-HLA and TCR-CMV co-occurrence was scored with hypergeometric tests, and a repertoire-size bias correction was applied to TCR pairs. A later analysis estimated false discovery rates by permuting HLA or CMV assignments 20 times. In a later analysis, co-occurring TCRs were grouped using DBSCAN, with TCRdist sequence similarity added in when clustering inside HLA-allele-positive subsets. Repertoires with fewer than 30,000 or more than 120,000 public chains, plus five repertoires with anomalous nucleotide sharing, were excluded from co-occurrence clustering. Not all clones reach the TCRdb copy of this immuneACCESS table, which keeps in-frame sequences only. Checked studies attribute under half of the gap to unresolved V genes and leave the rest unexplained. The V and J calls and clone size are taken from that table; D and trimming were inferred from the DNA. The sample table shows about 200,000 clones, and less than 85% are seen once. 1.5% to 1.7% of the sample is held by the ten biggest clonotypes.

The data belong to a study of cytomegalovirus exposure and HLA in healthy donors (dated by TCRdb to the late 2010s). Regarding the complete study: An earlier analysis of approximately 550 of the donors reported 250 to 350 Gb of sequence data and 117 million unique TCR beta sequences from around 200 million T cells. An early release that covered fewer than 800 HLA-typed donors contained approximately 300 gigabases of sequencing data and 80 million or so unique TCR sequences. Of the 398 genotyped donors, about 80% fell in the genetic ancestry cluster associated with self-reported Caucasian donors. The study was designed to test whether signatures of past pathogen exposure could be identified by cataloging public T cell receptors. The study used immunosequencing to profile the T cell repertoires of several hundred subjects and linked those repertoires to cytomegalovirus serostatus. In addition to the first cohort of 666 subjects, a separate validation cohort of 120 different subjects was used. The study combined high-throughput TCR immunosequencing, statistical association of individual TCRs with disease status, and machine learning to predict cytomegalovirus infection status. A later analysis re-examined previously published TCR beta repertoires from several hundred donors and added high-resolution HLA genotyping to investigate patterns of TCR occurrence. In the later analysis, no new phenotypic data were used to find candidate immune exposures; instead, reliance was placed on TCR beta sequences and their occurrence across donors. In an earlier analysis of 550 to 700 of the donors, high-throughput TCR beta sequencing was used to judge whether each TCR beta V gene segment behaved as functional or pseudogenic. Donor age, sex, ethnicity and CMV serostatus were collected together with the repertoire data. In a later genetic analysis, genome-wide SNP genotypes for about three fifths of the roughly 670 donors were used, and that subset was treated as a discovery cohort. Every discovery cohort repertoire had been produced on one sequencing platform. Class I and class II HLA loci were covered by the typing at four-digit resolution. Typing coverage differed by locus: A, B, C, DRB1 and DQB1 were typed in about 629-630 donors, DQA1 in about 500, DPA1 in nearly 610, and DPB1 in 400 to 480. Roughly 5 DR-DQ haplotypes were treated as single units for association and clustering because of strong linkage in the cohort. Among some 410 genotyped donors of the cohort, an average of about 240,000 unique TCR beta nucleotide sequences were sequenced per donor, approximately 20% of them non-productive.

The cohort was made up of hundreds of healthy bone marrow donors. At the time of sampling, every cohort member was nominally healthy, though immune exposures that went unrecorded were likely present. The donor tested CMV seropositive, placing the donor among the 250 to 300 seropositive members of the cohort. Every donor gave a peripheral blood sample, and the peripheral blood mononuclear cells from that sample were used for TCR beta sequencing. The Qiagen DNeasy Blood Extraction Kit was used to extract genomic DNA from the blood cell samples. The paper as a whole reports these results and caveats: Because the 87-base-pair reads could not distinguish some IMGT-functional V segments, including TRBV6-2 and TRBV6-3, those segments were excluded. The study listed 150 to 200 TCR beta chains as associated with cytomegalovirus. In this cohort, only TCR beta chains were sequenced, and detectable features were limited by the absence of alpha or paired-chain data. When HLA alleles, especially DR and DQ, strongly co-occurred, attributing TCR associations to individual alleles was difficult. The authors suggested that the approach could potentially be generalized to other disease states and immunological phenotypes. Broadly in line with IMGT annotations, most TCR beta V segments showed up in productive rearrangements about 87% or about 30% of the time in an earlier analysis of a few hundred of the donors. According to a later genetic analysis, donors in an Asian-associated ancestry cluster had fewer N-insertions in productive TCRs than the roughly 670-donor mean. Three of the identified cytomegalovirus-associated TCR beta chains were confirmed in vitro to be specific for cytomegalovirus antigens. According to a later analysis, most CMV-associated TCR beta chains appeared to be HLA-restricted, and the HLA associations seemed to be driven largely by CMV exposure. Most TCR sequences were observed very rarely across donors, whereas some public TCRs were present in many individuals. Because counts were too low, about 18 rarely observed V segments, including chromosome 9 orphons, were excluded from the earlier analysis of 587 of the donors. Compared with equally common non-associated chains, HLA-associated TCR beta chains in a later analysis were more clonally expanded and had lower generation probabilities. A further reported finding was that TCR beta sequences accurately predicted the HLA-A and HLA-B alleles for most subjects in the first cohort. For the cohort, immune exposure information was limited to CMV serostatus. Presence/absence analyses assumed roughly uniform sequencing depth across donors, an assumption that may not hold. An association between a missense DCLRE1C variant and V-gene and J-gene trimming of TCR beta chains was found in a later genetic analysis and replicated in an independent cohort. In a later analysis, the rate of TCR association differed among HLA loci, with DRB1 alleles having the most associated TCRs and HLA-C alleles having the fewest. Cytomegalovirus status was reported to be diagnosed by the classifier with high specificity and sensitivity in both the original and validation cohorts. A cluster of highly shared sequence variants was judged likely to be a technical artifact of the sequencing pipeline. Because HLA typing was missing for some donors at each locus, association tests included only the typed subset. Correlated functional status among segregating V segments might be attributable to linkage disequilibrium, but an unknown experimental factor could not be ruled out. A later analysis reported that several top co-occurrence clusters appeared linked to parvovirus B19, influenza, CMV and Epstein-Barr virus. A later analysis associated 15,000 or so TCR beta sequences with specific HLA alleles at a false discovery rate of 0.05.

Rearrangement joined TRBV5-1 to TRBJ2-7; the D segment could be TRBD2, given 5 matching bases. The sequenced sample consisted of PBMCs. The clonotype comes from a girl between 10 and 17 years old in good health and CMV-seropositive. The DNA sequence is TGCGCCAGCAGCTCCGTTGAGGGCGCGGTCCACGAGCAGTACTTC. This encodes CASSSVEGAVHEQYF.